These T cell receptor beta chains were read from a single sample in a study of OX40 agonist ivuxolimab in advanced cancers. The assay was immunoSEQ multiplex PCR, and TCRdb's table has in-frame clones only and misses some. The sample contains roughly 65,000 clones, about 86% of which appear only once. The material was CD4+ or CD8+ T cells sorted from blood, obtained in a trial of the OX40 agonist ivuxolimab. These receptors originate from an adult with an advanced solid tumor such as melanoma, head and neck, liver or kidney cancer. The CDR3 runs from the conserved cysteine through the conserved F or W. D genes are given only for firm matches. Size values are once, few and many counts, or a class for expanded clones, and some rows have none.

V gene	J gene	clone size	D gene	CDR3 DNA	CDR3 protein
TRBV7-9	TRBJ2-3	-	-	TGTGCCAGCAGCTTTTTGCGGTCTCGGGGCCGGGGTACGCAGTATTTT	CASSFLRSRGRGTQYF
TRBV29-1	TRBJ2-7	-	TRBD1	TGCAGCGTTAGACAGGGGTCCTCCTACGAGCAGTACTTC	CSVRQGSSYEQYF
TRBV18	TRBJ1-4	-	-	TGTGCCAGCTCACATGACAGACCAACTAATGAAAAACTGTTTTTT	CASSHDRPTNEKLFF
TRBV6-1	TRBJ2-7	-	TRBD1	TGTGCCAGCAGTGTAACCGGACAGGGCTACGAGCAGTACTTC	CASSVTGQGYEQYF
TRBV7-2	TRBJ1-2	once	-	TGTGCCAGCAGCTTAGCGGCAGACAACTATGGCTACACCTTC	CASSLAADNYGYTF
TRBV6-5	TRBJ1-5	-	-	TGTGCCAGCGGACCCGCCTCGGGGGGCAATCAGCCCCAGCATTTT	CASGPASGGNQPQHF
TRBV7-9	TRBJ1-1	-	TRBD1	TGTGCCAGCACCAGACAGGGTGCGAACACTGAAGCTTTCTTT	CASTRQGANTEAFF
TRBV18	TRBJ1-5	-	-	TGTGCCAGCTCACCAACGCGAGAACCCGGCAATCAGCCCCAGCATTTT	CASSPTREPGNQPQHF
TRBV7-9	TRBJ1-1	-	TRBD1	TGTGCCAGCACCCGACAGGGAGGCTGGACTGAAGCTTTCTTT	CASTRQGGWTEAFF
TRBV9	TRBJ2-3	-	TRBD2	TGTGCCAGCAGCGCCACTAGCGGGAGGGCGATAGATACGCAGTATTTT	CASSATSGRAIDTQYF
TRBV5-4	TRBJ2-6	-	-	TGCGCCAGCAGCCAAGACAGCTCTGGGGCCAACGTCCTGACTTTC	CASSQDSSGANVLTF
TRBV11-3	TRBJ2-1	once	TRBD1	TGTGCCAGCAGCTTACCCGGGACAGGGGACAATGAGCAGTTCTTC	CASSLPGTGDNEQFF
TRBV28	TRBJ1-4	-	TRBD1	TGTGCCAGCACCCAGACAGGGTCGCTGGAAAAACTGTTTTTT	CASTQTGSLEKLFF
TRBV4-1	TRBJ2-1	-	TRBD2	TGCGCCAGCAGCCAGCGGGAGTTTGTTGAGCAGTTCTTC	CASSQREFVEQFF
TRBV9	TRBJ2-1	once	TRBD2	TGTGCCAGCAGCATCCCCGGGACTAGCGGGAACAATGAGCAGTTCTTC	CASSIPGTSGNNEQFF
TRBV10-3	TRBJ2-3	-	TRBD2	TGTGCCATCCGGACTAGCGGGGGGCTAGATACGCAGTATTTT	CAIRTSGGLDTQYF
TRBV4-3	TRBJ2-1	-	TRBD2	TGCGCCAGCAGCCAAGTTGCGGGACTAGCGGGAGTTGGTGATCAGTTCTTC	CASSQVAGLAGVGDQFF
TRBV18	TRBJ2-7	-	TRBD2	TGTGCCAGCTCACCACCGGCTAGCGGTGCCTACGAGCAGTACTTC	CASSPPASGAYEQYF
TRBV27	TRBJ1-2	once	TRBD1	TGTGCCAGCACCTCAGGGGGGGTGGCTCTGGATGGCTACACCTTC	CASTSGGVALDGYTF
TRBV6-1	TRBJ2-3	once	-	TGTGCCAGCAACTTCTTACCCGCCTACACAGATACGCAGTATTTT	CASNFLPAYTDTQYF
TRBV15	TRBJ2-1	-	-	TGTGCCACCAGCCAATCTGGAGCGGCCCCTTTTATCTCCTACAATGAGCAGTTCTTC	CATSQSGAAPFISYNEQFF
TRBV29-1	TRBJ2-1	-	-	TGCAGCGTTGGTAAGGGTTCCAATGAGCAGTTCTTC	CSVGKGSNEQFF
TRBV28	TRBJ1-4	-	-	TGTGCCAGCAGGTCCTCTCCGGAAAAACTGTTTTTT	CASRSSPEKLFF
TRBV7-9	TRBJ2-2	-	TRBD1	TGTGCCAGCAGCCATCTCCGGGACAGGGGCACCGGGGAGCTGTTTTTT	CASSHLRDRGTGELFF
TRBV5-1	TRBJ2-3	-	TRBD2	TGCGCCAGCACCCTACTAGCGGGGGGGCCGAGCACAGATACGCAGTATTTT	CASTLLAGGPSTDTQYF
TRBV2	TRBJ2-1	-	TRBD1	TGTGCCAGCAATCGACAGGGCCTTCACAATGAGCAGTTCTTC	CASNRQGLHNEQFF
TRBV5-8	TRBJ2-3	-	-	TGTGCCAGCAGGGGCATTAGAACGCAGTATTTT	CASRGIRTQYF
TRBV28	TRBJ2-7	-	-	TGTGCCAGCAGTTTTAAACGGGGGCCAGCCTACGAGCAGTACTTC	CASSFKRGPAYEQYF
TRBV9	TRBJ2-5	-	-	TGTGCCAGCAGCGTAGGGCCGGGAATAGAAGAGACCCAGTACTTC	CASSVGPGIEETQYF
TRBV9	TRBJ2-2	-	-	TGTGCCAGCAGCGTAGGACAGGGAGGCACCGGGGAGCTGTTTTTT	CASSVGQGGTGELFF
TRBV13	TRBJ1-2	once	-	TGTGCCAGCAGCTTTGCTGAATCCTATGGCTACACCTTC	CASSFAESYGYTF
TRBV2	TRBJ1-2	-	-	TGTGCCAGGAGAAATAGGACCTATGGCTACACCTTC	CARRNRTYGYTF
TRBV19	TRBJ2-2	-	TRBD1	TGTGCCAGTAGTGCTAACGGAGGGGACAGGCCAACCGGGGAGCTGTTTTTT	CASSANGGDRPTGELFF
TRBV6-4	TRBJ1-4	-	-	TGTGCCAGCAGTGACCCGGGAATCTACAGGGCTGTGGGGGAAAAACTGTTTTTT	CASSDPGIYRAVGEKLFF
TRBV2	TRBJ2-7	-	-	TGTGCCAGCAAAAAGACCCATGCCTACGAGCAGTACTTC	CASKKTHAYEQYF
TRBV5-1	TRBJ2-5	-	-	TGCGCCAGCAGACCTCGGCCTCAAGAGACCCAGTACTTC	CASRPRPQETQYF
TRBV2	TRBJ1-5	few	-	TGTGCCACGCAAGACGGGACGTGGGATCAGCCCCAGCATTTT	CATQDGTWDQPQHF
TRBV28	TRBJ2-5	-	TRBD2	TGTGCCAGCAGTCCCACGGGGGGGGAAGAGACCCAGTACTTC	CASSPTGGEETQYF
TRBV5-1	TRBJ1-5	-	-	TGCGCCAGCAGCTTGGGAGGGGCCGGTCCCAATCAGCCCCAGCATTTT	CASSLGGAGPNQPQHF
TRBV5-6	TRBJ2-5	-	TRBD1	TGTGCCAGCAGCCCGGGACAGGATCAAGAGACCCAGTACTTC	CASSPGQDQETQYF
TRBV27	TRBJ1-1	-	-	TGTGCCAGCAGCCGTGGACCCTTGTCTAGGGGCACTGAAGCTTTCTTT	CASSRGPLSRGTEAFF
TRBV10-3	TRBJ1-3	once	-	TGTGCCATCAGTGGGTCATTCGGGAGCTCTGGAAACACCATATATTTT	CAISGSFGSSGNTIYF
TRBV28	TRBJ1-6	-	-	TGTGCCAGCAGGGCGCTAGAGGGCTACCCGCTCCACTTT	CASRALEGYPLHF
TRBV4-1	TRBJ1-2	-	-	TGCGCCAGCAGCCAAGAGCGACCCCCTAATAACTATGGCTACACCTTC	CASSQERPPNNYGYTF
TRBV5-1	TRBJ2-7	-	-	TGCGCCAGCAGCAACCGGGACTTGGGGACCTACGAGCAGTACTTC	CASSNRDLGTYEQYF
TRBV28	TRBJ2-2	few	TRBD1	TGTGCCAGCAGTTTTAACAGGGGAAATACCGGGGAGCTGTTTTTT	CASSFNRGNTGELFF
TRBV14	TRBJ2-7	few	-	TGTGCCAGCAGCCAAGGCGGGACAGATACCTACGAGCAGTACTTC	CASSQGGTDTYEQYF
TRBV21-1	TRBJ1-1	-	-	TGTGCCAGCAGCAAAGTTGAGACTTACACTGAAGCTTTCTTT	CASSKVETYTEAFF
TRBV6-5	TRBJ2-2	-	TRBD2	TGTGCCAGCACCCGGGGGGATACCAGGGCCGGGGAGCTGTTTTTT	CASTRGDTRAGELFF
TRBV6-5	TRBJ2-4	-	-	TGTGCCAGCAGTTACCACCCGGGTCTAGCCAAAAACATTCAGTACTTC	CASSYHPGLAKNIQYF
TRBV28	TRBJ2-7	-	-	TGTGCCAGCCCCGTTGGAATGGACTACGAGCAGTACTTC	CASPVGMDYEQYF
TRBV5-5	TRBJ1-2	-	-	TGTGCCAGCAGCTTCGGGACTCAAAACTATGGCTACACCTTC	CASSFGTQNYGYTF
TRBV2	TRBJ2-5	-	-	TGTGCCAGCAGTGATCCGAAGACCCAGTACTTC	CASSDPKTQYF
TRBV7-6	TRBJ2-1	-	-	TGTGCCAGCAGCTTAGAACAGGCTAATACGGAGCAGTTCTTC	CASSLEQANTEQFF
TRBV28	TRBJ2-2	-	TRBD2	TGTGCCAGCAGTTTGGCGGGAGGCGGGATCGGGGAGCTGTTTTTT	CASSLAGGGIGELFF